Each of the 3 T cell receptor beta chains below was sequenced from the same sample in a study of PD-L1 blockade in urothelial cancer. The time point here: pretreatment peripheral blood. Method: immunoSEQ multiplex PCR; TCRdb's copy keeps in-frame clones and lacks some. The profile shows about 50,000 clones, 87% of them singletons. The material was PBMCs, obtained around atezolizumab (anti-PD-L1) treatment. The receptors were sampled from a woman between 55 and 75 years old with urothelial cancer.

A remark on this clone: The germline gene is not matched at one end of the junction; a read error may be the cause. This chain links TRBV29-1 with TRBJ2-7; 7 bases map to TRBD1. Germline-derived CDR1 and CDR2 are SQVTM and ANQGSEA. The CDR3 covers 14 residues. The CDR3 DNA follows: TGCAGCGTTGAACCCAGACAGGGCTCCGACGAGCAGTACTTC. It encodes CSVEPRQGSDEQYF.

The gene calls are TRBV5-6 and TRBJ1-5; D is ambiguous. The V end lost 2 bases, the J end lost 6 bases, and 6 bases lay between the germline ends. Germline V lookup: CDR1 SGHDT, CDR2 YYEEEE. The CDR3 has 12 amino acids. In nucleotides, the CDR3 is TGTGCCAGCAGCTTCCCCGGTCAGCCCCAGCATTTT. It is translated as CASSFPGQPQHF. Supplemented by reference TRBV5-6 and TRBJ1-5, the full variable domain reads DAGVTQSPTHLIKTRGQQVTLRCSPKSGHDTVSWYQQALGQGPQFIFQYYEEEERQRGNFPDRFSGHQFPNYSSELNVNALLLGDSALYLCASSFPGQPQHFGDGTRLSIL.

Written as DNA, the CDR3 is TGCGCCAGCAGCCCCGGGGGGACAACTAATCAGCCCCAGCATTTT. Translation: CASSPGGTTNQPQHF. This chain uses TRBV4-3 with TRBJ1-5, with a possible D match to TRBD1 (6 bases). CDR1 LGHNA and CDR2 YSLEER come from the germline V gene. Trimming took 4 bases from V and 4 from J, leaving 14 bases between them. The CDR3 runs 15 residues.